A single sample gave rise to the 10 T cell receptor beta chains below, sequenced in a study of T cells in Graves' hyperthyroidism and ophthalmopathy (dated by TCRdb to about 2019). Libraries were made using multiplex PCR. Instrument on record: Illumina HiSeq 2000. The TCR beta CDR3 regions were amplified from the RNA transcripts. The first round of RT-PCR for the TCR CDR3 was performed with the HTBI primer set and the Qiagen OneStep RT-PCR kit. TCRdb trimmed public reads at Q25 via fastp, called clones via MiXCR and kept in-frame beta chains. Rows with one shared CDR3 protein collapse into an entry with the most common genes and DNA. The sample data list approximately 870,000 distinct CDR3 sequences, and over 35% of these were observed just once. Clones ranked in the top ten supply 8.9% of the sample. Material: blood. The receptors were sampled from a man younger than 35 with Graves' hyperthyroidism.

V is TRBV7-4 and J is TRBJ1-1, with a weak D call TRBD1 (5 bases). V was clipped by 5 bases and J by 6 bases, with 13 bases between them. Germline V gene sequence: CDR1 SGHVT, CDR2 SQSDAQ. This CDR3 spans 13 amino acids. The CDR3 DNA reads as TGTGCCAGCAGCCGGGCGACAGCCCCTGAAGCTTTCTTT. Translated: CASSRATAPEAFF.

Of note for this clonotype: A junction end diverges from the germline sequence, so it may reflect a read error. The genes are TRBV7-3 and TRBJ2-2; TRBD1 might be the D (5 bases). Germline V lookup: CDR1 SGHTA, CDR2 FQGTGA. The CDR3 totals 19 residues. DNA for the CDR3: TGCGCCAGCAGCCAAGATACCTTGGGGCAGATCCCGAACACCGGGGAGCTGTTTTTT. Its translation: CASSQDTLGQIPNTGELFF.

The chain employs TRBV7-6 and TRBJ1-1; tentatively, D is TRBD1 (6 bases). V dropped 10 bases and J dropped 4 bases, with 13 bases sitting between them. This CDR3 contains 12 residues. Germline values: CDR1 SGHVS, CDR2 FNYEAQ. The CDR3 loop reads CATSTGSTEAFF. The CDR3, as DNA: TGTGCCACCTCAACAGGGTCCACTGAAGCTTTCTTT.

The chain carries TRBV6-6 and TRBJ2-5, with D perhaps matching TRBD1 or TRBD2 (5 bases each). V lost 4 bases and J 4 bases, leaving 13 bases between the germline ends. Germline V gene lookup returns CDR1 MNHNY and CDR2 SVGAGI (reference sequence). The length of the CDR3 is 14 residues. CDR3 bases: TGTGCCAGCAGTTTGTTAAGGGGAGTAGAGACCCAGTACTTC. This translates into CASSLLRGVETQYF.

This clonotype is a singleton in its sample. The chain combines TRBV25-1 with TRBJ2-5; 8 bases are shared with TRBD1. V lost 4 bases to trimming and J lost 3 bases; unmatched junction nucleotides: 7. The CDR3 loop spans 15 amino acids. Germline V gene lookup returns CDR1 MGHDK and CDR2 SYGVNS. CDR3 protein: CASSAPRTGKETQYF. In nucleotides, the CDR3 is TGTGCCAGCAGTGCTCCCCGGACAGGGAAAGAGACCCAGTACTTC.

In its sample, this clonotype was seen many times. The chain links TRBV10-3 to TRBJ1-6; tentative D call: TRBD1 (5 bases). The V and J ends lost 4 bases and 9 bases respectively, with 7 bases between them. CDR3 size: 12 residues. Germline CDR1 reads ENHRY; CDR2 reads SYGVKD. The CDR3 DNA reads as TGTGCCATCAGTGGGGGGGGTTCACCCCTCCACTTT. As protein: CAISGGGSPLHF.

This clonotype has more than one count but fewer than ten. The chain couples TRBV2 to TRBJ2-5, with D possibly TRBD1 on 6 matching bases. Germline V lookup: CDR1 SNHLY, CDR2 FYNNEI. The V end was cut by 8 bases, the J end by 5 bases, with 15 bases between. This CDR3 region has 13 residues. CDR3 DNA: TGTGCCAGCTTACTAGGGGGACGGGAGACCCAGTACTTC. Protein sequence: CASLLGGRETQYF.

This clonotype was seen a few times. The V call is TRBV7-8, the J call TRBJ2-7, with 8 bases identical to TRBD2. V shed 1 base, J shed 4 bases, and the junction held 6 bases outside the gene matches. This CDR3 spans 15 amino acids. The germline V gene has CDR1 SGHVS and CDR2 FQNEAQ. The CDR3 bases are TGTGCCAGCAGCTTAGTCCCCCAGCGGGAGTACGAGCAGTACTTC. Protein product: CASSLVPQREYEQYF. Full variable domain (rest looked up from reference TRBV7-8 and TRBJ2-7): GAGVSQSPRYKVAKRGQDVALRCDPISGHVSLFWYQQALGQGPEFLTYFQNEAQLDKSGLPSDRFFAERPEGSVSTLKIQRTQQEDSAVYLCASSLVPQREYEQYFGPGTRLTVT.

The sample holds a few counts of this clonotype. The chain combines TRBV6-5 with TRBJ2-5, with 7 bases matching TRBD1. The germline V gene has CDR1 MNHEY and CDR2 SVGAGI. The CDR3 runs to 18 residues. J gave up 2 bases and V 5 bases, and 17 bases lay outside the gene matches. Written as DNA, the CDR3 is TGTGCCAGCAGTCCGAATTTTCCAAGACAGGGAAGGCAAGAGACCCAGTACTTC. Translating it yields CASSPNFPRQGRQETQYF.

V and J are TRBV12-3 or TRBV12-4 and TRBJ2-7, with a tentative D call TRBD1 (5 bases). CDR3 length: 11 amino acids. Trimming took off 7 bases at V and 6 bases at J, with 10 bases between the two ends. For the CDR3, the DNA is TGTGCCAGCAAGCAGGGTTCCGAGCAGTACTTC. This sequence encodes CASKQGSEQYF.